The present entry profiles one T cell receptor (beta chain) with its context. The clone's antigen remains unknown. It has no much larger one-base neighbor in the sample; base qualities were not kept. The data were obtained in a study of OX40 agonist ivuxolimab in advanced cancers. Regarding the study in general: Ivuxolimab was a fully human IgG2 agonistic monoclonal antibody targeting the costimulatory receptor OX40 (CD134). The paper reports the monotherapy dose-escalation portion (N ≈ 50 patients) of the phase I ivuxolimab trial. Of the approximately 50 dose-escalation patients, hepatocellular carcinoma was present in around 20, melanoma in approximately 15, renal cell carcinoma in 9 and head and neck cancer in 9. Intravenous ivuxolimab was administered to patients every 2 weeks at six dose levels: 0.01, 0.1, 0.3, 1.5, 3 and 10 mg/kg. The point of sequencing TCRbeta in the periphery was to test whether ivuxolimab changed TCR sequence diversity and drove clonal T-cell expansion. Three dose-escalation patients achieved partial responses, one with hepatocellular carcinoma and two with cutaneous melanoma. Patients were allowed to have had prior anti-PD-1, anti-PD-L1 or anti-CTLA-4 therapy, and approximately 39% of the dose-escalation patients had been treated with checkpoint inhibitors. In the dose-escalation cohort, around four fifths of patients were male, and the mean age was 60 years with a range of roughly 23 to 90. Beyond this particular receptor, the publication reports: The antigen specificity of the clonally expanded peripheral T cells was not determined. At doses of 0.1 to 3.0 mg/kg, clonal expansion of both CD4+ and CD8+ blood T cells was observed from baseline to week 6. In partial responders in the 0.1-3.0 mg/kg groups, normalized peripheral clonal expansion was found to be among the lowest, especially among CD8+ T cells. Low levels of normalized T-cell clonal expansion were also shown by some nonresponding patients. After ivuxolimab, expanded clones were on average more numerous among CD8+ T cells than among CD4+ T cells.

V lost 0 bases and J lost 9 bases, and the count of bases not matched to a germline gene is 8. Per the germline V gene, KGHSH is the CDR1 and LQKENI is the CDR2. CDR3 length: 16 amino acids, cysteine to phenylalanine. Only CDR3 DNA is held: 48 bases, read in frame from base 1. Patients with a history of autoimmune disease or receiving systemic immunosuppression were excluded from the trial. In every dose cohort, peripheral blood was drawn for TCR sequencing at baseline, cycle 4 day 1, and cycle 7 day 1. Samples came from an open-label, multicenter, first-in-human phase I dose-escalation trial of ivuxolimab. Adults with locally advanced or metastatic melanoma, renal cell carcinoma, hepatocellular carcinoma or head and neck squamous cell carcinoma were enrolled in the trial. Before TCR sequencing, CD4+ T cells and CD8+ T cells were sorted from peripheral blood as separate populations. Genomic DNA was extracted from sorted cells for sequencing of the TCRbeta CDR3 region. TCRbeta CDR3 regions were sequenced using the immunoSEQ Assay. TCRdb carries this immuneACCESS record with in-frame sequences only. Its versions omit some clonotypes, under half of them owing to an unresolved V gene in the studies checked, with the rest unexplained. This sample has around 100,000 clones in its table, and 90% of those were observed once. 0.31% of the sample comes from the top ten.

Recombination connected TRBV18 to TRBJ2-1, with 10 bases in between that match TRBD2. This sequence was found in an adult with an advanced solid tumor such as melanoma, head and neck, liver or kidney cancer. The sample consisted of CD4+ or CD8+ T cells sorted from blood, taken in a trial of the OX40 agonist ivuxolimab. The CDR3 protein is CASSPPYQAGGGEQFF. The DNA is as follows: TGTGCCAGCTCACCACCCTACCAAGCGGGAGGGGGTGAGCAGTTCTTC.